A selection of T cell receptor beta chains follows, all from one sample in a study of blood T cells in healthy people across ages. TCRdb re-called the 5' RACE reads with MiXCR, one entry per CDR3 protein. The table lists approximately 1.5 million distinct CDR3 sequences, about 31% of them singletons. The source material was blood. The source is a woman younger than 45 in good health. Each CDR3 is given with its conserved first and last residue. The D gene is left open where the match is weak. A clone size is listed for some rows: how often the clone was seen (once, few, many), or a class if it is expanded.

J gene,clone size,CDR3 length,V gene,D gene,CDR3 DNA,CDR3 protein
TRBJ1-2,.,14,TRBV6-6,.,TGTGCCAGCAGTTACTCGATTGGCAGAGAGGGCTACACCTTC,CASSYSIGREGYTF
TRBJ2-1,few,15,TRBV20-1,.,TGCAGTGCCAATAAGGAGCGGGTCCCCTACAATGAGCAGTTCTTC,CSANKERVPYNEQFF
TRBJ2-5,many,14,TRBV13,.,TGTGCCAGCAGCTTTCGGGCTAAGAAAGAGACCCAGTACTTC,CASSFRAKKETQYF
TRBJ2-7,few,14,TRBV20-1,.,TGCAGTGCTAGAGCGGGAGGGGGCAGGTACGAGCAGTACTTC,CSARAGGGRYEQYF
TRBJ2-3,.,14,TRBV20-1,TRBD2,TGCAGTGCTAGGCCTAGCGGACTCACGGATACGCGGTATTTT,CSARPSGLTDTRYF
TRBJ2-3,.,16,TRBV5-1,.,TGCGCCAGCAGCCAGTCGGTGGGGGGAAACACAGATACGCAGTATTTT,CASSQSVGGNTDTQYF
TRBJ2-1,.,13,TRBV7-3,.,TGTGCCAGCAGCTTCAGACTAGTCGATGAGCAGTTCTTC,CASSFRLVDEQFF
TRBJ2-5,few,14,TRBV6-6,.,TGTGCCAGCAGTTCCCGGGGCGACCAAGAGACCCAGTACTTC,CASSSRGDQETQYF
TRBJ2-5,.,15,TRBV2,TRBD2,TGTGCCAGGGGGCCGGGGAGCGGGAGAGTTGGGGAGCAGTACTTC,CARGPGSGRVGEQYF
TRBJ2-1,.,15,TRBV5-1,.,TGCGCCAGCAGCTTGGCTATTCAGGGCAACAATGAGCAGTTCTTC,CASSLAIQGNNEQFF
TRBJ2-1,.,14,TRBV11-2,.,TGTGCCAGCAGCCACTCACCAAGCAGCAATGAGCAGTTCTTC,CASSHSPSSNEQFF
TRBJ1-1,.,14,TRBV5-4,.,TGTGCCAGCAGCTTCAAGGGGGGGACCTTTGAAGCTTTCTTT,CASSFKGGTFEAFF
TRBJ2-7,few,14,TRBV20-1,.,TGCAGTGCTAGAGGTAGCGGAGCTACCTACGAGCAGTACTTC,CSARGSGATYEQYF
TRBJ2-7,.,15,TRBV12-3/TRBV12-4,TRBD1,TGTGCCAGCAGTCGGGACAGGGCGTCCTACAATGAGCAGTACTTC,CASSRDRASYNEQYF
TRBJ2-1,few,16,TRBV27,.,TGTGCCAGCAGTTCAGGGGGGGCTCCCCTTCACAATGAGCAGTTCTTC,CASSSGGAPLHNEQFF
TRBJ2-3,few,14,TRBV6-6,.,TGTGCCAGCAGTTACGGGCAGGGCGGCCAGACGCAGTATTTT,CASSYGQGGQTQYF
TRBJ2-1,few,16,TRBV3-1,.,TGTGCCAGCAGCCAAGTAGGAGGGGGGATGTACAATGAGCAGTTCTTC,CASSQVGGGMYNEQFF
TRBJ2-7,few,14,TRBV20-1,TRBD1,TGCAGTGCTAGCAGGTGGACAGGGACCTACGAGCAGTACTTC,CSASRWTGTYEQYF
TRBJ1-2,few,15,TRBV9,.,TGTGCCAGCAGCGAACACTGTAGTTATTGGTATGGCTACACCTTC,CASSEHCSYWYGYTF
TRBJ2-3,.,20,TRBV7-6,TRBD2,TGTGCCAGCAGCGCGCACCTCATTGGGACTTATAGCGGGTACACAGATACGCAGTATTTT,CASSAHLIGTYSGYTDTQYF
TRBJ1-5,few,13,TRBV30,.,TGTGCCTGGAGTACCAGGAGAAATCAGCCCCAGCATTTT,CAWSTRRNQPQHF
TRBJ2-2,.,15,TRBV5-5,TRBD2,TGTGCCAGCAGCGGGAGCGGGACGGTTACCGGGGAGCTGTTTTTT,CASSGSGTVTGELFF
TRBJ2-7,.,13,TRBV7-3,.,TGTGCCAGCAGCTTTTCAAAGGGGTACGAGCAGTACTTC,CASSFSKGYEQYF
TRBJ2-1,.,17,TRBV18,TRBD2,TGTGCCAGCTTTTATAGGACTAGCGGGAGCTCCTACAATGAGCAGTTCTTC,CASFYRTSGSSYNEQFF
TRBJ2-7,.,12,TRBV30,.,TGTGCCTGGAGTGAGGGCCCCTACGAGCAGTACTTC,CAWSEGPYEQYF
TRBJ2-1,.,14,TRBV7-2,.,TGTGCCAGCAGCTTAGGAGGCAGCCTCAATGTGCAGTTCTTC,CASSLGGSLNVQFF
TRBJ2-7,few,14,TRBV28,.,TGTGCCAGCAGTTTAATCTCAGGGGTCAACGAGCAGTACTTC,CASSLISGVNEQYF
TRBJ2-1,.,15,TRBV20-1,TRBD2,TGCAGTGCTACCGGGACTAGCGGCCCCTACAATGAGCAGTTCTTC,CSATGTSGPYNEQFF
TRBJ2-1,once,13,TRBV7-7,TRBD2,TGTGCCAGCAGCCCGGGGGGTATTACTGAGCAGTTCTTC,CASSPGGITEQFF
TRBJ2-7,many,12,TRBV29-1,TRBD1,TGCAGCGGCGGACAGGATTCCTACGAGCAGTACTTC,CSGGQDSYEQYF
TRBJ2-5,.,13,TRBV29-1,.,TGCAGCGTTGAGAGGGTAACGCAAGAGACCCAGTACTTC,CSVERVTQETQYF
TRBJ1-1,few,14,TRBV28,TRBD1,TGTGCCAGCAGTTTTCAGGGGGCGATTACTGAAGCTTTCTTT,CASSFQGAITEAFF
TRBJ2-7,few,15,TRBV20-1,TRBD2,TGCAGTGCTCCCGGACTAGCGGGAGTTAACGACGAGCAGTACTTC,CSAPGLAGVNDEQYF
TRBJ1-4,.,13,TRBV10-3,TRBD1,TGTGCCGCCACAGGGGGCTTTGGCGAAAAACTGTTTTTT,CAATGGFGEKLFF
TRBJ2-3,.,15,TRBV6-1,.,TGTGCCAGCAGTGAAGTTTTGGGGGAGGCAGATACGCAGTATTTT,CASSEVLGEADTQYF
TRBJ2-3,.,12,TRBV6-2/TRBV6-3,TRBD2,TGTGCCGCGGGGGAGAGCACAGATACGCAGTATTTT,CAAGESTDTQYF
TRBJ2-1,few,17,TRBV27,.,TGTGCCAGCAGTCCTATCAGATTCCAACGGGGTATCGATGAGCAGTTCTTC,CASSPIRFQRGIDEQFF
TRBJ2-4,few,13,TRBV6-1,TRBD1,TGTGCCAGCTCCGGGACAGGGTCACCAATTCAGTACTTC,CASSGTGSPIQYF
TRBJ2-5,few,16,TRBV5-1,.,TGCGCCAGCAGCTTGGGTGACAGGACCACCGGGGAGACCCAGTACTTC,CASSLGDRTTGETQYF
TRBJ1-5,.,13,TRBV18,.,TGCGCCAGCAGTCCCGGGGGGGAGCAGCCCCAGCATTTT,CASSPGGEQPQHF
TRBJ2-3,.,14,TRBV7-3,.,TGTGCCAGCAGTCCTACAGGGAGGGCAGATACGCAGTATTTT,CASSPTGRADTQYF
TRBJ1-2,.,11,TRBV6-6,.,TGTGCCAGCAGTTTACTTAATGGCTACACCTTC,CASSLLNGYTF
TRBJ1-4,.,15,TRBV9,.,TGTGCCAGCAGCGCACAGGGTACCCCCAGTGAAAAACTGTTTTTT,CASSAQGTPSEKLFF
TRBJ2-1,.,14,TRBV20-1,.,TGCAGTGCTAGTGGCCGGGAGCGGTACAATGAGCAGTTCTTC,CSASGRERYNEQFF
TRBJ2-7,.,17,TRBV7-9,.,TGTGCCAGCAGCTTAGCGTTGAGGGGAGTACGGTCCTACGAGCAGTACTTC,CASSLALRGVRSYEQYF
TRBJ2-1,.,12,TRBV20-1,.,TGCAGGGCTCAAGCTAGCAACTATGAGCAGTTCTTC,CRAQASNYEQFF
TRBJ2-1,.,18,TRBV7-7,TRBD2,TGTGCCAGCAGCTTAGTCCCTGGCGGGAGGTCCTCCTACAATGAGCAGTTCTTC,CASSLVPGGRSSYNEQFF
TRBJ2-7,.,14,TRBV5-5,.,TGTGCCAGCAGGTTCGCGGACAGCCGGGGCGAGCAGTACTTC,CASRFADSRGEQYF
TRBJ1-2,.,14,TRBV20-1,.,TGCAGTGCTATGGCGACGCCCTGGGACTATGGCTACACCTTC,CSAMATPWDYGYTF
TRBJ1-5,.,14,TRBV27,.,TGTGCCAGCAGTTTCTTCCAGGGTTCTTGGCCCCAGCATTTT,CASSFFQGSWPQHF
TRBJ1-1,.,18,TRBV5-1,.,TGCGCCAGCGAAACCCTCAACGTGGGCGGGCTATGGGACACTGAAGCTTTCTTT,CASETLNVGGLWDTEAFF
TRBJ2-5,.,15,TRBV10-3,.,TGTGCCATCAGTGACCCGGGACCCACGGGGGAGACCCAGTACTTC,CAISDPGPTGETQYF
TRBJ2-5,.,12,TRBV20-1,.,TGCAGTGGTCACCCCGACCGTGGGACCCAGTACTTC,CSGHPDRGTQYF
TRBJ1-1,once,14,TRBV13,.,TGTGCCAGCTTCCCTATAGGCCCGAACACTGAAGCTTTCTTT,CASFPIGPNTEAFF